Here is one T cell receptor (beta chain) with its context. It lacks a known antigen. No base-level quality is on record; no much larger clone is a single base apart. The immunoSEQ Assay, a bias-controlled multiplex PCR, was used to amplify TCRbeta CDR3 regions from genomic DNA. For the original study's pipeline: Within the assay, amplification of reference gene primers was used to estimate how many nucleated cells each sample contained. Sequence reads were collapsed and filtered to measure the absolute abundance of every unique TCRbeta CDR3 rearrangement. For each sample, productive Simpson clonality was calculated as the square root of Simpson's diversity index over productive rearrangements. Imported from immuneACCESS, the table was reduced by TCRdb to in-frame sequences with V and J called. These copies leave out some clones; in studies compared against another copy, an unresolved V gene accounts for under half, and the cause of the remainder is not known. The DNA gave D and trimming, while V, J and clone size come from that table. For this sample there are approximately 90,000 clones; around 80% appear just once. The top ten hold approximately 34% of the sample.

The record originates from a study of blood T cell repertoires in COVID-19 (dated by TCRdb to about 2020). Context from the whole study: Collaborator samples came from the United States, Italy and Spain and covered acute and convalescent phases of COVID-19. The material from the prospective study consisted of cDNA or gDNA derived from T cells, B-cell-depleted T cells, or PBMCs. Deeply sampled blood TCRbeta repertoires from subjects exposed to, actively infected with, or recovered from COVID-19 were included in the dataset. The repertoires were made available in a free public database intended to serve as a resource for research on the immune response to SARS-CoV-2. Samples were obtained from the ongoing ImmuneRACE study (first 160 participants) and from approximately 1,200 subjects provided by 6 global collaborators. Sample metadata almost always included a de-identified subject ID, COVID-19 status, age in years and sex. Where available, HLA class I and class II types were obtained from metadata supplied by the sample provider rather than from assay-based typing.

Whole blood was collected in K2EDTA tubes by collaborating institutions according to the institutions' own protocols. For TCRbeta analysis, collaborators shipped samples as frozen whole blood, isolated PBMCs, or DNA extracted from either of those sample types. CDR1 and CDR2, per the germline V gene (reference sequence), are SEHNR and FQNEAQ. Counted from cysteine to phenylalanine, this CDR3 has 12 amino acids. Only CDR3 DNA is held: 36 bases, read in frame from base 1. V lost 4 bases and J lost 10 bases; the stretch between them is 13 bases long. Summary of the overall study and its limitations: Clinical and demographic metadata were provided uncurated, with the amount varying by source and participant.

The sequence was obtained from a woman older than 75 with active or convalescent COVID-19. The rearranged chain carries TRBV7-9 and TRBJ1-2; the D gene identity is not certain. Material for sequencing was peripheral blood. The CDR3 region reads CASSYIEGAYTF. DNA sequence: TGTGCCAGCAGCTACATCGAGGGTGCCTACACCTTC. Here the CDR3 is joined to the reference TRBV7-9 and TRBJ1-2 genes, and the full variable domain is: DTGVSQNPRHKITKRGQNVTFRCDPISEHNRLYWYRQTLGQGPEFLTYFQNEAQLEKSRLLSDRFSAERPKGSFSTLEIQRTEQGDSAMYLCASSYIEGAYTFGSGTRLTVV.